The clone carrying this T cell receptor (beta chain) was picked up a small number of times. The antigen remains unidentified. V was trimmed by 2 bases and J by 5 bases, leaving 7 bases between them. CDR1 is KGHDR and CDR2 is SFDVKD in the germline V gene. The CDR3 sequence is 13 residues long. The record originates from a study of identical twins. Findings of the study overall: Twins' surplus sharing was weaker for beta out-of-frame sequences. Conclusions came from cross-sectional statistical analysis, not from following the same donors.

Template switching, a step in the protocol, added a universal primer site, and cDNA carried unique molecular identifiers. Via MiXCR, TCRdb re-called the 5' RACE reads, giving one row per CDR3 protein. The table lists hundreds of thousands of distinct CDR3 sequences, roughly 20% of them singletons. This sample also appeared in a second study, on T cells expressing NK-cell markers.

J is TRBJ2-3 and V is TRBV24-1, with no clear D. The sample comprised PBMCs. This clonotype was obtained from a young woman in good health. CDR3 loop: CATSDSSRDTQYF. CDR3 sequence (DNA): TGTGCCACCAGTGATTCATCGAGAGATACGCAGTATTTT.